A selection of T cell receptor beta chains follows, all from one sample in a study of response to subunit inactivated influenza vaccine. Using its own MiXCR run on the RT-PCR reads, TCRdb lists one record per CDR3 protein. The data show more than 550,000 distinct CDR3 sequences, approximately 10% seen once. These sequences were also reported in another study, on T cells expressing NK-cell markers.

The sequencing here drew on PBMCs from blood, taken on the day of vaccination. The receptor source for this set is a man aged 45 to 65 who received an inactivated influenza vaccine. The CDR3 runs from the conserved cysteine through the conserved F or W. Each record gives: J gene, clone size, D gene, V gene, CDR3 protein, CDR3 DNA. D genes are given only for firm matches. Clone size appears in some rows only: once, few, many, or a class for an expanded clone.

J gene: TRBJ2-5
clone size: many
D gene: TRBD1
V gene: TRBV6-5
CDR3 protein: CASSWGQQYQETQYF
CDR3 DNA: TGTGCCAGCAGTTGGGGACAGCAGTACCAAGAGACCCAGTACTTC

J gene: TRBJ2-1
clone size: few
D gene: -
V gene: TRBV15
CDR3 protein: CATSRDRGVYNEQFF
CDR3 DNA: TGTGCCACCAGCAGAGATCGGGGAGTATACAATGAGCAGTTCTTC

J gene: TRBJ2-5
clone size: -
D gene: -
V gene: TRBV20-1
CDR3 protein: CSARDQGQRKETQYF
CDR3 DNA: TGCAGTGCTAGAGATCAAGGGCAGCGGAAAGAGACCCAGTACTTC

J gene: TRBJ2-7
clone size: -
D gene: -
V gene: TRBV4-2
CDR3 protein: CAMGPGPGFPQYF
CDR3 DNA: TGTGCCATGGGCCCCGGGCCCGGATTCCCGCAGTACTTC

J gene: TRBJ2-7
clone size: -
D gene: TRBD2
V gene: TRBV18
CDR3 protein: CASSPSGGFSYEQYF
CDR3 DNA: TGTGCCAGCTCCCCCTCGGGGGGGTTTTCCTACGAGCAGTACTTC

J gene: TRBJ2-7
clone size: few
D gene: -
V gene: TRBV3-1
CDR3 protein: CASSSAAAGNYEQYF
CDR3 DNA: TGTGCCAGCAGTTCAGCAGCTGCAGGGAACTACGAGCAGTACTTC

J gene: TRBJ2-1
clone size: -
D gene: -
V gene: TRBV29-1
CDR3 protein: CSVVTSGYEQFF
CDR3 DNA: TGCAGCGTAGTGACCTCAGGGTATGAGCAGTTCTTC

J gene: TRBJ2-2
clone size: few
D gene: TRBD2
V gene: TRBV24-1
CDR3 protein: CATGRGANTGELFF
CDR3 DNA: TGTGCCACCGGGCGGGGGGCGAACACCGGGGAGCTGTTTTTT

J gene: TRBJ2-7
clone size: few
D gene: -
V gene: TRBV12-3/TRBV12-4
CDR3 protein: CASRHGSPRFYEQYF
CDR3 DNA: TGTGCCAGCCGCCACGGGAGTCCCCGCTTCTACGAGCAGTACTTC

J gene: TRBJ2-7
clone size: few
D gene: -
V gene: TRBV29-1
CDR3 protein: CSAKQGLYEQYF
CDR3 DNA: TGCAGCGCTAAACAGGGATTATACGAGCAGTACTTC

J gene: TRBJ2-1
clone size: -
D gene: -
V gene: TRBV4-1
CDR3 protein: CASSQGPSSGYNEQFF
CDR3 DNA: TGCGCCAGCAGCCAAGGACCCTCTAGTGGGTACAATGAGCAGTTCTTC

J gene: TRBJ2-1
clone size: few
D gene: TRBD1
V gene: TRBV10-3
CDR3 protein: CAIRSTDRVDNEQFF
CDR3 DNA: TGTGCCATCAGGAGTACGGACAGGGTAGACAATGAGCAGTTCTTC

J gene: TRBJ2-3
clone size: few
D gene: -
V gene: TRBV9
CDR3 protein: CASSYPGTLSTDTQYF
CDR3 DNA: TGTGCCAGCAGCTATCCTGGGACCCTTAGCACAGATACGCAGTATTTT

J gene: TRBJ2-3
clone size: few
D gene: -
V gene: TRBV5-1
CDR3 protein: CASSWSPDTQYF
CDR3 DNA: TGCGCCAGCAGCTGGAGTCCCGATACGCAGTATTTT

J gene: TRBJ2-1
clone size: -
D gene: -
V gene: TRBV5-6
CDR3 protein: CASSSPPVNEQFF
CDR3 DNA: TGTGCCAGCAGCTCACCTCCCGTCAATGAGCAGTTCTTC

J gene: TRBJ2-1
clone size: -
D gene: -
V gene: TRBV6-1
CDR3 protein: CASLRSSYNEQFF
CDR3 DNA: TGTGCCAGCTTGCGGAGCTCCTACAATGAGCAGTTCTTC

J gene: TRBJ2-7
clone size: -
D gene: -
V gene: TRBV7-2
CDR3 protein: CASSARVFASYEQYF
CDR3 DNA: TGTGCCAGCAGCGCCAGGGTCTTCGCCTCCTACGAGCAGTACTTC

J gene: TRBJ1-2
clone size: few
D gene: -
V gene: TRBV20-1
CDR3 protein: CSASPISSNYGYTF
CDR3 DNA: TGCAGTGCTAGTCCTATCTCCTCTAACTATGGCTACACCTTC

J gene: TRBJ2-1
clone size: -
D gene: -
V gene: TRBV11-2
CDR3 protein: CASSLVGRAYNEQFF
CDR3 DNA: TGTGCCAGCAGCTTAGTAGGACGAGCCTACAATGAGCAGTTCTTC

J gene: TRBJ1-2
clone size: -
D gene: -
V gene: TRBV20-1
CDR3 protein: CSARDEGHRGYTF
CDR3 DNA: TGCAGTGCTAGAGACGAAGGGCACCGGGGCTACACCTTC

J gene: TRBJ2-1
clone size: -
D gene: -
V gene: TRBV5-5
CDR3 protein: CASSSPPGIYNEQFF
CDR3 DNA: TGTGCCAGCAGCAGCCCGCCAGGGATATACAATGAGCAGTTCTTC

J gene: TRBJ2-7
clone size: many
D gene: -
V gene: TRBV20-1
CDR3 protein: CSASPHYEQYF
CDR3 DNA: TGCAGTGCTAGCCCTCACTACGAGCAGTACTTC

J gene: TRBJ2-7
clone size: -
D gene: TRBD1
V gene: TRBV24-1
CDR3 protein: CATSDTPGQGTYEQYF
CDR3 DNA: TGTGCCACCAGTGATACTCCGGGACAGGGTACCTACGAGCAGTACTTC

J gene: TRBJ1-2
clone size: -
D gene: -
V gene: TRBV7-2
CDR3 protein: CASSPRDTAFGYTF
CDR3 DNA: TGTGCCAGCAGCCCCCGGGACACCGCTTTTGGCTACACCTTC

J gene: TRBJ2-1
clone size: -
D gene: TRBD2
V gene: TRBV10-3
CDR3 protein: CAISEGLAGGHEQFF
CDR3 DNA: TGTGCCATCAGTGAAGGGCTAGCGGGAGGGCATGAGCAGTTCTTC

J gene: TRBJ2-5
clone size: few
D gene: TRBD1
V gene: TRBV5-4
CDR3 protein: CASRPAGQGARETQYF
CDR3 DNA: TGTGCCAGCAGACCTGCTGGACAGGGGGCAAGAGAGACCCAGTACTTC

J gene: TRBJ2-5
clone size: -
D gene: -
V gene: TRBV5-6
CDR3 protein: CASSRYGGSQETQYF
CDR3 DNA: TGTGCCAGCAGCCGGTACGGAGGGTCCCAAGAGACCCAGTACTTC

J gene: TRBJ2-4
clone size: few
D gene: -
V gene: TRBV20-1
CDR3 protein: CSARDPAGTIQYF
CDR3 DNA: TGCAGTGCTAGAGACCCCGCGGGGACGATTCAGTACTTC

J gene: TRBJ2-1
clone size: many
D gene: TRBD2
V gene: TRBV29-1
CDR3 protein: CSGSGTSGRGYNEQFF
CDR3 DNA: TGCAGTGGGTCCGGGACTAGCGGGCGGGGGTACAATGAGCAGTTCTTC

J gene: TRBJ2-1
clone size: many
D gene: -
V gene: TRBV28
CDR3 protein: CAHEGGNEQFF
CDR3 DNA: TGTGCTCATGAGGGGGGCAATGAGCAGTTCTTC

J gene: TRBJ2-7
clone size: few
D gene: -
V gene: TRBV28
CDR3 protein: CASSFNGKSSYEQYF
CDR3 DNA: TGTGCCAGCAGTTTTAACGGGAAGAGCTCCTACGAGCAGTACTTC

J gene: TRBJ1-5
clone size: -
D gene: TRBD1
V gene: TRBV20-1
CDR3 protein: CSARRGQGGQPQHF
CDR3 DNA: TGCAGTGCTAGAAGGGGGCAGGGCGGTCAGCCCCAGCATTTT

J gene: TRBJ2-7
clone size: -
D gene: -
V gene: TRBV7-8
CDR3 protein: CASSYVLGSYEQYF
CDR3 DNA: TGTGCCAGCAGCTACGTACTAGGATCGTACGAGCAGTACTTC

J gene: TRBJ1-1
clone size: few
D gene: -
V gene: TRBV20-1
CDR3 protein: CSARANTEAFF
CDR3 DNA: TGCAGTGCTAGGGCGAACACTGAAGCTTTCTTT

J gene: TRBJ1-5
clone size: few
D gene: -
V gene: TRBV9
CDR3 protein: CASSAGTTGNQPQHF
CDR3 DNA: TGTGCCAGCAGCGCTGGGACTACGGGCAATCAGCCCCAGCATTTT

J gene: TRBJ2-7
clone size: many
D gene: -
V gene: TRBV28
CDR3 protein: CASSGSYEQYF
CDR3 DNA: TGTGCCAGCAGTGGGAGTTACGAGCAGTACTTC

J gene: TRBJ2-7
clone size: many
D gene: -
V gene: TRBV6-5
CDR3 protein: CASSFDRSYEQYF
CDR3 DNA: TGTGCCAGCAGTTTCGACAGGTCCTACGAGCAGTACTTC

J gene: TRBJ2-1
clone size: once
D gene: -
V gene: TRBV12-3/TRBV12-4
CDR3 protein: CASSSLDYNEQFF
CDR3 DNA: TGTGCCAGCAGTTCACTAGACTACAATGAGCAGTTCTTC

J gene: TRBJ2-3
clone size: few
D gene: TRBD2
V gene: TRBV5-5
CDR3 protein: CASSWDSGTTDTQYF
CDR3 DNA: TGTGCCAGCAGCTGGGATAGCGGGACAACAGATACGCAGTATTTT

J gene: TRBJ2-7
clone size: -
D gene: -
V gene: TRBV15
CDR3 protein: CATSTRVSSYEQYF
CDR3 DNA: TGTGCCACCAGCACCAGGGTTAGCTCCTACGAGCAGTACTTC

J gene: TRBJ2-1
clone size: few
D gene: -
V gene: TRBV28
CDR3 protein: CASSLYPGSGNEQFF
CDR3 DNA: TGTGCCAGCAGTTTATATCCGGGATCGGGGAATGAGCAGTTCTTC

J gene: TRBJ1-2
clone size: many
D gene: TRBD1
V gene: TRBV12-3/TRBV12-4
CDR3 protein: CASSPSGTGIYGYTF
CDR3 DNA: TGTGCCAGCAGTCCATCCGGGACAGGGATCTATGGCTACACCTTC

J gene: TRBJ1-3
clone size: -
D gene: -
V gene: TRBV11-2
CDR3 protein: CASSLGRGGTIYF
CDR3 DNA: TGTGCCAGCAGCCTAGGGCGAGGGGGCACCATATATTTT

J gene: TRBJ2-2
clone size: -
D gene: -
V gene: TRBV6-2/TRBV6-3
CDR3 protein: CASSRYLGELFF
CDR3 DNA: TGTGCCAGCAGCAGGTACCTCGGGGAGCTGTTTTTT

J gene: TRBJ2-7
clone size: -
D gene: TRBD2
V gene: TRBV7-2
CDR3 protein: CASSLKGLVTYEQYF
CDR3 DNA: TGTGCCAGCAGCTTAAAGGGACTAGTTACCTACGAGCAGTACTTC

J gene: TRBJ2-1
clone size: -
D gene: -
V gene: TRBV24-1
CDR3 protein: CATSDFAATYNEQFF
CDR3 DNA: TGTGCCACCAGTGATTTTGCGGCAACCTACAATGAGCAGTTCTTC